Reported below is one TCR beta chain. What it binds is not known. The sample is drawn from a study of beta chain features in type 1 diabetes. V dropped 0 bases and J dropped 2; count of bases not matched to a gene: 3. The CDR3 consists of 15 residues. The V gene's germline CDR1 is MNHNY and CDR2 SVGAGI (reference sequence). Since all of the isolated RNA was reverse transcribed, expressed TCRB transcripts were what got sequenced. The assay was immunoSEQ multiplex PCR, and TCRdb's table has in-frame clones only and misses some. Among over 500,000 clones listed, 15% were seen once. Study results and limitations: The study left unresolved whether HLA type influences TCRB rearrangement. The naive, central memory and Treg TCRB repertoires showed an apparent similarity that was greater among patients than among healthy donors.

The specimen was naive CD4+ T cells from blood. The clonotype comes from a man between 18 and 35 years old in good health. V is TRBV6-6 and J is TRBJ2-7, with 8 bases fitting TRBD1. The CDR3 loop is CASSYSQGAAYEQYF. DNA for the CDR3: TGTGCCAGCAGTTACTCGCAGGGGGCAGCCTACGAGCAGTACTTC.